These 29 T cell receptor beta chains were all obtained from the same sample, sequenced in a study of T-cell memory formation after mild COVID-19. Each CDR3 protein is one row after TCRdb ran MiXCR on the 5' RACE reads. The repertoire has around 200,000 distinct CDR3 sequences, 16% of them found once; the top ten carry about 2.1%. The material sequenced was PBMCs or a T cell subset sorted from them (not recorded which). The receptors here all came from an adult woman who had mild COVID-19 (a few samples of this study predate the infection). Cell type and time point are not known.

The V gene is TRBV5-1, the J gene TRBJ2-1, with 11 positions matching TRBD2. The ends lost 3 bases at V and 2 bases at J; junction bases unmatched: 7. CDR1 is SGHRS, CDR2 YFSETQ, per germline. This CDR3 has 17 amino acids. In DNA, the CDR3 is TGCGCCAGCAGCTATACCGGGACTAGCGGAACCTACAATGAGCAGTTCTTC. Translation gives CASSYTGTSGTYNEQFF.

The rearrangement uses TRBV12-3 or TRBV12-4 and TRBJ2-7; D not resolved. The V end was cut by 3 bases, the J end by 4 bases, with 10 bases between. The CDR3 is 13 residues long. The CDR3, as DNA: TGTGCCAGCAGTTTCGATGAGAGATACGAGCAGTACTTC. Its translation: CASSFDERYEQYF.

This clonotype occurred many times. The V and J genes are TRBV20-1 and TRBJ2-7, with 8 bases fitting TRBD2. The CDR3 extends over 14 amino acids. V lost 3 bases to trimming and J lost 0 bases; unmatched junction nucleotides: 4. CDR1 is DFQATT and CDR2 is SNEGSKA in the germline V gene (reference sequence). The DNA of the CDR3 is TGCAGTGCTAGTAGCGGGATCCACTCCTACGAGCAGTACTTC. Translating it yields CSASSGIHSYEQYF.

The V gene is TRBV20-1, the J gene TRBJ2-1; 7 bases are shared with TRBD2. V was clipped by 3 bases and J by 7 bases; unmatched bases: 3. The CDR3 is 12 amino acids. Germline values: CDR1 DFQATT, CDR2 SNEGSKA (reference sequence). The CDR3 nucleotides read TGCAGTGCTAGCGCGGGAGTGAATGAGCAGTTCTTC. It specifies CSASAGVNEQFF.

This chain connects TRBV5-1 to TRBJ2-1, with D perhaps matching TRBD2 (6 bases). The germline CDR1 and CDR2 sequences are SGHRS and YFSETQ. The CDR3 contains 14 residues. Deletions cut 4 bases from V and 3 bases from J, with 11 bases between. The CDR3 coding sequence is TGCGCCAGCAGCGACGGGGGTGACTACAATGAGCAGTTCTTC. Translating it yields CASSDGGDYNEQFF.

The chain is built from TRBV7-9 and TRBJ2-7, with unresolved D. From germline, CDR1 is SEHNR and CDR2 FQNEAQ (reference sequence). The CDR3 loop spans 13 amino acids. V lost 5 bases, J lost 2 bases, and 10 bases lay in between. The chain's CDR3 is CASSLRTPYEQYF. In nucleotides, the CDR3 is TGTGCCAGCAGCCTCCGGACCCCCTACGAGCAGTACTTC.

In this sample, this clonotype turned up a few times. One end of the junction fails to match germline, which may point to a read error. The V call is TRBV5-6, the J call TRBJ2-2; possibly TRBD1 or TRBD2 for D (6 bases each). The CDR3 totals 13 residues. Germline CDR1 reads SGHDT; CDR2 reads YYEEEE. CDR3 in DNA: TGTGCCAGCAGCTTGCGGGGGCCCGGGGAGCTGATTTTT. Protein: CASSLRGPGELIF.

In its sample, this clonotype was seen a few times. The gene calls are TRBV12-3 or TRBV12-4 and TRBJ2-5; 8 bases align to TRBD1. CDR3 length: 14 amino acids. V shed 6 bases, J shed 5 bases, and the junction held 8 bases outside the gene matches. The CDR3 reads CASSRQGSGETQYF. CDR3 in DNA: TGTGCCAGCAGCCGACAGGGGTCTGGCGAGACCCAGTACTTC.

This clonotype has just a few counts. The chain employs TRBV11-1 and TRBJ2-3, with TRBD2 identical over 8 bases. The junction had 7 bases not matched to a gene; V was cut back by 3 bases and J by 2 bases. The CDR3 totals 16 residues. Germline loops: CDR1 SGHAT, CDR2 FQDESV (reference sequence). CDR3 residues: CASSFMPAGDTDTQYF. CDR3 DNA: TGTGCCAGCAGCTTTATGCCAGCGGGGGACACAGATACGCAGTATTTT. Full variable domain (remainder filled in from reference TRBV11-1 and TRBJ2-3): EAEVAQSPRYKITEKSQAVAFWCDPISGHATLYWYRQILGQGPELLVQFQDESVVDDSQLPKDRFSAERLKGVDSTLKIQPAELGDSAMYLCASSFMPAGDTDTQYFGPGTRLTVL.

This clonotype was picked up a small number of times. The chain links TRBV20-1 to TRBJ1-2; 9 nucleotides agree with TRBD1. This CDR3 comprises 13 residues. V lost 5 bases to trimming and J lost 7 bases; unmatched junction nucleotides: 8. CDR1 is DFQATT and CDR2 is SNEGSKA in the germline V gene (reference sequence). CDR3 sequence (DNA): TGCAGTGCTCCACCACAGGGGGCGCCTGGCTACACCTTC. Its protein is CSAPPQGAPGYTF.

The J gene is TRBJ2-4, the V gene TRBV7-2, with D possibly matching TRBD1 (6 bases). V was shortened by 1 base and J by 1 base, with 20 bases between the two germline ends. The CDR3 spans 19 residues. Looked up from germline, CDR1 is SGHTA and CDR2 is FQGNSA. CDR3 sequence reads: CASSLVNRAFTLAKNIQYF. CDR3 nucleotides: TGTGCCAGCAGCTTAGTGAACAGGGCCTTTACGCTGGCCAAAAACATTCAGTACTTC.

J is TRBJ1-1 and V is TRBV12-3 or TRBV12-4; the match to TRBD1 covers 8 bases. The CDR3 totals 14 residues. Trimming at V came to 3 bases and at J to 3 bases, leaving 3 bases not matched to a gene. The CDR3 protein is CASSFDRGYTEAFF. CDR3 in DNA: TGTGCCAGCAGTTTCGACAGGGGTTACACTGAAGCTTTCTTT.

This clonotype came up a few times. The gene calls are TRBV7-3 and TRBJ1-1; no clear D gene. Per germline, CDR1 SGHTA and CDR2 FQGTGA. Trimming pared 3 bases from V and 3 bases from J, leaving 8 bases between. This CDR3 comprises 13 residues. The CDR3 DNA sequence: TGTGCCAGCAGCTTCGCCCGCGACACTGAAGCTTTCTTT. Its translation: CASSFARDTEAFF. The full variable domain, its missing parts supplied by reference TRBV7-3 and TRBJ1-1, is GAGVSQTPSNKVTEKGKYVELRCDPISGHTALYWYRQSLGQGPEFLIYFQGTGAADDSGLPNDRFFAVRPEGSVSTLKIQRTERGDSAVYLCASSFARDTEAFFGQGTRLTVV.

The chain combines TRBV12-3 or TRBV12-4 with TRBJ2-2, with 9 positions matching TRBD2. With V trimmed by 5 bases and J by 3 bases, 4 bases remained unmatched. The CDR3 extends over 15 amino acids. The CDR3 DNA sequence: TGTGCCAGCAGTAAAGCGGGAGGTCACACCGGGGAGCTGTTTTTT. It yields the protein CASSKAGGHTGELFF.

This clonotype was observed a few times. The genes are TRBV2 and TRBJ1-2; D remains ambiguous. V lost 6 bases, J lost 8 bases, and 25 bases lay in between. The CDR3 spans 16 residues. Germline V gene data show CDR1 as SNHLY and CDR2 as FYNNEI. The CDR3 spells CASSLGRQSTPGGYTF. CDR3 coding DNA: TGTGCCAGCAGCCTGGGCCGGCAATCCACCCCGGGAGGCTACACCTTC.

The chain carries TRBV12-3 or TRBV12-4 and TRBJ2-1; TRBD2 might be the D (5 bases). This CDR3 contains 14 residues. Between the trimmed V and J ends, which lost 2 bases and 6 bases, there was a span of 11 bases. The CDR3 DNA reads TGTGCCAGCAGTTTACGTGCGGGTTTCAATGAGCAGTTCTTC. It translates to CASSLRAGFNEQFF.

This clonotype was counted many times. The chain recombines TRBV4-1 with TRBJ2-3, with 8 bases aligning to TRBD2. This CDR3 has 15 residues. From germline, CDR1 is MGHRA and CDR2 YSYEKL. V lost 1 base to trimming and J lost 4 bases; unmatched junction nucleotides: 4. The CDR3 DNA is TGCGCCAGCAGCCAAGTACCGGGGGGGGCAGATACGCAGTATTTT. This encodes CASSQVPGGADTQYF.

This clonotype has a handful of counts. The J gene is TRBJ1-2, the V gene TRBV4-2, with D perhaps TRBD1 (5 bases). Trimming left V 4 bases short and J 4 bases short, with 22 bases between. CDR3 length: 17 amino acids. CDR1 is LGHNA and CDR2 is YNFKEQ in the germline V gene. This CDR3 is CASSRAVGGSSFYGYTF. DNA of the CDR3: TGTGCCAGCAGCCGAGCGGTGGGGGGGTCCTCGTTCTATGGCTACACCTTC.

CDR3 nucleotides: TGTGCCGTCCGAGCAGGGGGCGCGTCCTACGAGCAGTACTTC. Its translation: CAVRAGGASYEQYF. V usage is TRBV12-3 or TRBV12-4 and J usage is TRBJ2-7, with 8 nucleotides matching TRBD1. The CDR3 runs to 14 residues. The V segment lost 11 bases and the J segment 1 base; nucleotides outside the gene matches: 10.

V usage is TRBV5-1 and J usage is TRBJ2-1; D remains ambiguous. Germline assignment: CDR1 SGHRS and CDR2 YFSETQ. CDR3 size: 12 residues. V gave up 0 bases and J gave up 8 bases, with 6 bases separating them. The DNA of the CDR3 is TGCGCCAGCAGCTTGGCCTCCGATGAGCAGTTCTTC. Translation gives CASSLASDEQFF.

CDR3 protein: CASSPRGGIGNQPQHF. The CDR3 DNA reads as TGTGCCAGCTCCCCGAGGGGGGGAATCGGCAATCAGCCCCAGCATTTT. The chain is built from TRBV18 and TRBJ1-5; D possibly corresponds to TRBD1 (6 bases). Germline CDR1 is KGHSH and CDR2 is LQKENI. V was shortened by 6 bases and J by 2 bases, with 17 bases between the two germline ends. CDR3 size: 16 residues.

This clonotype has just a few counts. The chain recombines TRBV5-1 with TRBJ2-3; 8 nucleotides line up with TRBD1. The junction had 2 bases not matched to a gene; V was cut back by 4 bases and J by 4 bases. The CDR3 has 13 amino acids. Germline values: CDR1 SGHRS, CDR2 YFSETQ. The CDR3 here is CASSPGGADTQYF. CDR3 DNA sequence: TGCGCCAGCAGCCCAGGGGGCGCAGATACGCAGTATTTT.

At least ten counts were recorded for this clonotype. The chain joins TRBV27 to TRBJ1-5; D uncertain. CDR1 MNHEY and CDR2 SMNVEV come from the germline V gene (reference sequence). V was cut by 5 bases and J by 0 bases, with 11 bases left in between. The CDR3 covers 15 residues. CDR3: CASSLAGYSNQPQHF. The CDR3 coding sequence is TGTGCCAGCAGTCTGGCCGGATATAGCAATCAGCCCCAGCATTTT.

The genes are TRBV6-2 or TRBV6-3 and TRBJ2-2; 13 nucleotides match TRBD2. Trimming at V came to 10 bases and at J to 4 bases, leaving 12 bases not matched to a gene. Germline V gene sequence: CDR1 MNHEY, CDR2 SVGEGT. The CDR3 has 17 amino acids. DNA of the CDR3: TGTGCCACCCTTGGGACTAGCGGGGTCGCGGGCACCGGGGAGCTGTTTTTT. It translates to CATLGTSGVAGTGELFF.

This chain connects TRBV6-6 to TRBJ1-2; TRBD1 might be the D (6 bases). The CDR3 runs to 13 residues. In germline, CDR1 is MNHNY, CDR2 SVGAGI (reference sequence). Trimming cost V 6 bases and J 11 bases, with 19 bases left between them. The CDR3 protein is CASSPTGPSLYTF. CDR3 DNA: TGTGCCAGCAGCCCCACAGGGCCCTCCCTTTACACCTTC.

This chain connects TRBV7-9 to TRBJ2-3; TRBD1 matches at 7 bases. Germline assignment: CDR1 SEHNR and CDR2 FQNEAQ (reference sequence). This CDR3 spans 15 amino acids. The V segment lost 2 bases and the J segment 5 bases; nucleotides outside the gene matches: 7. The CDR3 region has the DNA TGTGCCAGCAGCTTATCAATGGCAGGGGGAGATACGCAGTATTTT. Its translation is CASSLSMAGGDTQYF. Using reference TRBV7-9 and TRBJ2-3 for the parts outside the CDR3, the full variable domain is DTGVSQNPRHKITKRGQNVTFRCDPISEHNRLYWYRQTLGQGPEFLTYFQNEAQLEKSRLLSDRFSAERPKGSFSTLEIQRTEQGDSAMYLCASSLSMAGGDTQYFGPGTRLTVL.

Only a few counts were recorded for this clonotype. The rearrangement links TRBV7-9 to TRBJ2-2, with a tentative D call TRBD1 (5 bases). V gave up 6 bases and J gave up 4 bases, with 6 bases separating them. The CDR3 contains 12 residues. Germline assignment: CDR1 SEHNR and CDR2 FQNEAQ (reference sequence). Written as DNA, the CDR3 is TGTGCCAGCAGGCAGGGCACCGGGGAGCTGTTTTTT. It is translated as CASRQGTGELFF.

J is TRBJ2-1 and V is TRBV12-3 or TRBV12-4; TRBD2 matches 11 bases. V was clipped by 0 bases and J by 9 bases; unmatched bases: 4. The CDR3 has 15 residues. The CDR3 nucleotides read TGTGCCAGCAGTTTAGCCGAGACTAGCGGGGCTGAGCAGTTCTTC. Protein sequence: CASSLAETSGAEQFF.

This clonotype has more than one count but fewer than ten. This chain joins TRBV12-3 or TRBV12-4 and TRBJ2-7; D remains ambiguous. The V gene lost 1 base and the J gene lost 6 bases, with 7 bases spanning the gap. The CDR3 spans 12 residues. In DNA form, the CDR3 reads TGTGCCAGCAGTTTAGTTAGACTCGAGCAGTACTTC. The encoded protein is CASSLVRLEQYF.